This is a list of T cell receptor beta chains from one sample in a study of cytomegalovirus exposure and HLA in healthy donors. Method: immunoSEQ multiplex PCR; TCRdb's copy keeps in-frame clones and lacks some. The sample includes 140,000 to 150,000 clones, 78% of them seen just once. The sequencing input was PBMCs. These TCRs come from a man aged 40-49 years in good health and CMV-seropositive. Both conserved end residues are part of each CDR3. A D gene is named only where the DNA matches it firmly. Clone size, where shown, is once, few, many, or a class for clones that have expanded.

clone_size	v_call	j_call	d_call	cdr3_nt	cdr3_aa
once	TRBV18	TRBJ2-7	NA	TGTGCCAGCTCACCACCCCTCGGAGGCAGGACGAATACTTACGAGCAGTACTTC	CASSPPLGGRTNTYEQYF
NA	TRBV5-1	TRBJ1-1	NA	TGCGCCAGCGCCCTGCGGACCGGGGGTGAAGCTTTCTTT	CASALRTGGEAFF
NA	TRBV6-5	TRBJ2-7	NA	TGTGCCAGCAGTTACTCGAGTTTAGGGGGCTACGAGCAGTACTTC	CASSYSSLGGYEQYF
NA	TRBV19	TRBJ1-3	NA	TGTGCCAGTAGTCCCCAGTTAACCGGAAACACCATATATTTT	CASSPQLTGNTIYF
NA	TRBV6-5	TRBJ1-2	NA	TGTGCCAGCAGTTACCGGGACACCGTCGGTGGCTACACCTTC	CASSYRDTVGGYTF
NA	TRBV2	TRBJ1-5	NA	TGTGCCAGCAGTGAGATGTCAGGGGTCGAACAGCCCCAGCATTTT	CASSEMSGVEQPQHF
NA	TRBV5-4	TRBJ2-5	NA	TGTGCCAGCAGCTACAACCACAGGGAAGAGACCCAGTACTTC	CASSYNHREETQYF
NA	TRBV6-5	TRBJ2-7	NA	TGTGCCAGCAGTTACGGCGTCTTCGGGTCCTCCTACGAGCAGTACTTC	CASSYGVFGSSYEQYF
NA	TRBV6-1	TRBJ1-2	TRBD1	TGTGCCATTTTCCGGGACAGGGATCTTTCGCGCGGCTACACCTTC	CAIFRDRDLSRGYTF
NA	TRBV5-6	TRBJ1-4	TRBD1	TGTGCCAGCAGCCAGGGACAGTATAATGAAAAACTGTTTTTT	CASSQGQYNEKLFF